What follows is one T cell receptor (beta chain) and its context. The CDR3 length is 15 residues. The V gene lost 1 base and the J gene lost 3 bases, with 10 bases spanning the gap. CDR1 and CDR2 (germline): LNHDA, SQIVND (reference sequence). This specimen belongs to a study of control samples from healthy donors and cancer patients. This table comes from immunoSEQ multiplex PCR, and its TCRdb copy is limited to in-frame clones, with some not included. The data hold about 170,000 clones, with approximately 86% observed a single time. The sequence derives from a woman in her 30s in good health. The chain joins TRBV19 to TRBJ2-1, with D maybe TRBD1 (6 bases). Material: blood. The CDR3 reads CASSIVRTVYNEQFF. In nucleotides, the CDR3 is TGTGCCAGTAGTATAGTTAGGACAGTCTACAATGAGCAGTTCTTC.